Shown below are 17 T cell receptor beta chains from a single sample sequenced in a study of cytomegalovirus exposure and HLA in healthy donors. Method: immunoSEQ multiplex PCR; TCRdb's copy keeps in-frame clones and lacks some. The table shows more than 95,000 clones, with 88% occurring only once. The sample consisted of PBMCs. The receptors were sampled from a man aged 18-30 years in good health and CMV-seronegative.

The CDR3 DNA follows: TGTGCCAGCTCATCGACAGGGGCGTATGAAAAACTGTTTTTT. Encoded protein: CASSSTGAYEKLFF. The V call is TRBV18, the J call TRBJ1-4; 8 nucleotides align to TRBD1. The V and J ends lost 5 bases and 6 bases, in that order; junction bases with no gene match: 5. Germline-derived CDR1 and CDR2 are KGHSH and LQKENI. CDR3 length: 14 residues.

The chain has TRBV7-9 and TRBJ1-5; no clear D gene. V lost 5 bases to trimming and J lost 4 bases, with 15 bases between them. Germline V gives CDR1 SEHNR, CDR2 FQNEAQ (reference sequence). The CDR3 totals 15 residues. The CDR3 DNA is TGTGCCAGCAGCGTAGGACTATACGGGAATCAGCCCCAGCATTTT. Translated, it gives CASSVGLYGNQPQHF.

The gene calls are TRBV9 and TRBJ1-1; D uncertain. V shed 0 bases and J shed 7 bases, with 16 bases lying between them. Germline CDR1 reads SGDLS; CDR2 reads YYNGEE. This CDR3 has 15 amino acids. CDR3 coding DNA: TGTGCCAGCAGCGTAGGAGGGTGGGCAGCAAGTGAAGCTTTCTTT. Its protein is CASSVGGWAASEAFF.

The V call is TRBV7-9, the J call TRBJ2-1; D is ambiguous. The CDR3 consists of 15 residues. Germline loops: CDR1 SEHNR, CDR2 FQNEAQ (reference sequence). V was pared by 11 bases and J by 6 bases, with 23 bases between. The CDR3 nucleotides read TGTGCCGGATACCACATTCCGGCTAGTTCCAATGAGCAGTTCTTC. As protein: CAGYHIPASSNEQFF.

This clone was found a few times. CDR3 sequence (DNA): TGTGCCAGCAGCCGTTTAGTCAATGAGCAGTTCTTC. It specifies CASSRLVNEQFF. The genes are TRBV14 and TRBJ2-1; no reliable D call. The length of the CDR3 is 12 residues. Between the trimmed V and J ends, which lost 4 bases and 6 bases, there was a span of 7 bases. The germline gives CDR1 SGHDN, CDR2 FVKESK. Full variable domain (missing parts from reference TRBV14 and TRBJ2-1): EAGVTQFPSHSVIEKGQTVTLRCDPISGHDNLYWYRRVMGKEIKFLLHFVKESKQDESGMPNNRFLAERTGGTYSTLKVQPAELEDSGVYFCASSRLVNEQFFGPGTRLTVL.

The rearrangement joins TRBV5-1 to TRBJ2-1; 10 bases align to TRBD2. The trim removed 4 bases at V and 7 bases at J, leaving 11 bases unmatched. CDR3 length: 16 amino acids. Germline V lookup: CDR1 SGHRS, CDR2 YFSETQ. Here the CDR3 reads CASSRSPTSGTNEQFF. DNA for the CDR3: TGCGCCAGCAGCCGTAGTCCTACTAGCGGGACTAATGAGCAGTTCTTC.

The chain combines TRBV4-3 with TRBJ2-7; the match to TRBD2 covers 13 bases. The CDR3 extends over 17 amino acids. J gave up 3 bases and V 1 base, and 6 bases lay outside the gene matches. CDR1 is LGHNA, CDR2 YSLEER, per germline. In DNA, the CDR3 is TGCGCCAGCAGCCAAGGGCCGGGACTAGCGGGGAACTACGAGCAGTACTTC. Its protein product is CASSQGPGLAGNYEQYF.

The chain has TRBV5-1 and TRBJ2-1; 8 bases are a match to TRBD2. Germline loops: CDR1 SGHRS, CDR2 YFSETQ. Unmatched junction bases numbered 6, after V lost 5 bases and J lost 2 bases. The CDR3 runs to 15 residues. The CDR3 DNA sequence: TGCGCCAGCAGTTCTACTAGCGGAACCTACAATGAGCAGTTCTTC. It is translated as CASSSTSGTYNEQFF.

V gene TRBV4-1 combines with J gene TRBJ2-2; D perhaps matches TRBD2 (7 bases). Trimming removed 4 bases from V and 6 bases from J, with 18 bases in between. The CDR3 runs 16 residues. CDR1 MGHRA and CDR2 YSYEKL come from the germline V gene. CDR3 protein: CASSPQGEGRAGELFF. CDR3 coding DNA: TGCGCCAGCAGCCCACAGGGAGAGGGGAGGGCCGGGGAGCTGTTTTTT.

J is TRBJ1-2 and V is TRBV29-1; D is uncertain. V was shortened by 2 bases and J by 5 bases, with 9 bases between the two germline ends. The CDR3 totals 12 residues. Germline loops: CDR1 SQVTM, CDR2 ANQGSEA. The DNA of the CDR3 is TGCAGCGTTGAATTGGAGGGTTATGGCTACACCTTC. Its protein is CSVELEGYGYTF.

This clone was counted once. The V call is TRBV27, the J call TRBJ2-7, with TRBD2 matching 12 bases. J gave up 6 bases and V 6 bases, and 6 bases lay outside the gene matches. The CDR3 loop spans 14 amino acids. The germline gives CDR1 MNHEY, CDR2 SMNVEV (reference sequence). In nucleotides, the CDR3 is TGTGCCAGCAGAGGACTAGCGGGGTTGAGCGAGCAGTACTTC. It yields the protein CASRGLAGLSEQYF.

The chain employs TRBV30 and TRBJ2-2; perhaps TRBD2 as D (5 bases). This CDR3 comprises 16 residues. V gave up 0 bases and J gave up 6 bases, with 17 bases separating them. Germline CDR1 and CDR2: GTSNPN and SVGIG (reference sequence). The CDR3 DNA sequence: TGTGCCTGGAGTGTACGCCGGCAGGCGGGCCCCGGGGAGCTGTTTTTT. Protein: CAWSVRRQAGPGELFF. The full variable domain, rest sourced from reference TRBV30 and TRBJ2-2, is SQTIHQWPATLVQPVGSPLSLECTVEGTSNPNLYWYRQAAGRGLQLLFYSVGIGQISSEVPQNLSASRPQDRQFILSSKKLLLSDSGFYLCAWSVRRQAGPGELFFGEGSRLTVL.

The rearrangement links TRBV29-1 to TRBJ2-5, with 10 nucleotides matching TRBD1. Germline V gene lookup returns CDR1 SQVTM and CDR2 ANQGSEA. The CDR3 extends over 12 amino acids. V trimming: 4 bases; J trimming: 4 bases; junction bases outside the gene matches: 0. CDR3 sequence (DNA): TGCAGCGTTGGGGACAGGGGAGAGACCCAGTACTTC. Translated: CSVGDRGETQYF.

CDR3 coding DNA: TGTGCCAGCAGTGCTGGAAAAGGGGGTAATCAGCCCCAGCATTTT. It translates to CASSAGKGGNQPQHF. The chain is built from TRBV2 and TRBJ1-5; weak D call: TRBD1 (6 bases). The CDR3 extends over 15 amino acids. V gave up 4 bases and J gave up 4 bases, with 14 bases separating them. From germline, CDR1 is SNHLY and CDR2 FYNNEI.

The chain combines TRBV6-1 with TRBJ2-7, with a possible D match to TRBD2 (5 bases). This CDR3 has 16 residues. The V and J ends lost 1 base and 3 bases respectively, with 16 bases between them. CDR1 and CDR2 from the germline V gene are MNHNS and SASEGT. The CDR3 loop is CASSEEPSSRGYEQYF. In DNA, the CDR3 is TGTGCCAGCAGTGAAGAACCTAGCTCTCGGGGCTACGAGCAGTACTTC.

This sequence joins TRBV27 and TRBJ2-5; 13 bases align to TRBD2. The trim removed 4 bases at V and 0 bases at J, leaving 5 bases unmatched. From germline, CDR1 is MNHEY and CDR2 SMNVEV (reference sequence). The CDR3 has 17 amino acids. The CDR3 DNA reads as TGTGCCAGCAGTTCCCGGACTAGCGGGAGAGACCAAGAGACCCAGTACTTC. Its protein product is CASSSRTSGRDQETQYF.

This chain joins TRBV4-1 and TRBJ2-1; TRBD2 agrees at 7 bases. Trimming at V came to 2 bases and at J to 0 bases, leaving 10 bases not matched to a gene. Looked up from germline, CDR1 is MGHRA and CDR2 is YSYEKL. The CDR3 contains 18 residues. In DNA, the CDR3 is TGCGCCAGCAGCCAATGGCCTCTAGCGGTAGGCTCCTACAATGAGCAGTTCTTC. Its protein is CASSQWPLAVGSYNEQFF.